Included here is one T cell receptor (beta chain) sequence, with context. The data derive from a study of OX40 agonist ivuxolimab in advanced cancers. Profiled with immunoSEQ multiplex PCR; TCRdb holds only in-frame clones, not every one. Among about 73,000 clones, roughly 90% were seen once, and the ten largest hold 10%. Individuals having autoimmune disease history or systemic immunosuppression were not enrolled. The investigators sampled blood at baseline, at cycle 4 day 1, and at cycle 7 day 1. CDR1 is MGHRA and CDR2 is YSYEKL in the germline V gene. The CDR3 sequence is 15 residues long. V shed 2 bases and J shed 0 bases, with 7 bases lying between them.

V and J are TRBV4-1 and TRBJ2-2; the D is unclear. The receptor was derived from an adult with an advanced solid tumor such as melanoma, head and neck, liver or kidney cancer. The sample consisted of CD4+ or CD8+ T cells sorted from blood, taken in a trial of the OX40 agonist ivuxolimab. The CDR3 sequence is CASSQMGSNTGELFF. CDR3 DNA sequence: TGCGCCAGCAGCCAAATGGGTTCGAACACCGGGGAGCTGTTTTTT.